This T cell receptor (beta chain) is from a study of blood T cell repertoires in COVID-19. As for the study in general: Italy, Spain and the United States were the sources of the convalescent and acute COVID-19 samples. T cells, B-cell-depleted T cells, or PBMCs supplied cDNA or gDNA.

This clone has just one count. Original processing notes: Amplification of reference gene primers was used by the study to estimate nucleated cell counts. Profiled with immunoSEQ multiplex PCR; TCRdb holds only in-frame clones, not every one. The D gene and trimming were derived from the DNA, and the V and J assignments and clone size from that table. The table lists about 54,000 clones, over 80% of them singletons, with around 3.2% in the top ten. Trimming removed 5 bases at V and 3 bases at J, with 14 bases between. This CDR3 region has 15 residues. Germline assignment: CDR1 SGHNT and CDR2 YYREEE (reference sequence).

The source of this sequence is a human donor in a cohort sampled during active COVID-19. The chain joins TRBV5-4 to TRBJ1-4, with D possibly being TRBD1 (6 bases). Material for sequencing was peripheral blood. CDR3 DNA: TGTGCCAGCAGGGCCACAGGGATGGCTAATGAAAAACTGTTTTTT. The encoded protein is CASRATGMANEKLFF.